The 16 T cell receptor beta chains below were found in one sample sequenced in a study of shared T cell receptors in the human thymus. Data came from immunoSEQ multiplex PCR; TCRdb stores just in-frame clones and leaves some out. The sample consists of around 730,000 clones, 70% to 90% of them appearing once. Separately, the same data were catalogued under a study of human thymus T cells.

Sequencing was performed on thymocytes. The receptors were gathered from a girl under three years old with a congenital heart defect.

This clone was picked up one time. This chain joins TRBV6-5 and TRBJ2-7; 11 bases are a match to TRBD1. J lost 1 base, V lost 5 bases, and 4 bases had no gene match. CDR1 is MNHEY and CDR2 is SVGAGI in the germline V gene. The length of the CDR3 is 15 residues. CDR3 sequence reads: CASSPGTGGSYEQYF. The CDR3 DNA follows: TGTGCCAGCAGTCCCGGGACAGGGGGGTCCTACGAGCAGTACTTC.

This clone was detected only a few times. V gene TRBV4-1 combines with J gene TRBJ2-2; D gene uncertain. The CDR3 loop spans 19 amino acids. Germline V lookup: CDR1 MGHRA, CDR2 YSYEKL. The V end lost 4 bases, the J end lost 0 bases, and 21 bases lay between the germline ends. The CDR3 sequence: CASSRSKPPCRSNTGELFF. The CDR3 nucleotides read TGCGCCAGCAGCCGGAGCAAGCCCCCTTGTAGGTCGAACACCGGGGAGCTGTTTTTT.

V and J are TRBV25-1 and TRBJ2-3; tentative D call: TRBD2 (5 bases). Germline lookup yields CDR1 MGHDK and CDR2 SYGVNS. The CDR3 extends over 15 amino acids. V lost 1 base and J 9 bases, leaving 17 bases between the germline ends. CDR3 nucleotide sequence: TGTGCCAGCAGTGAATTAGTTTCTGTGAGAGGGACGCAGTATTTT. This sequence encodes CASSELVSVRGTQYF.

This chain connects TRBV23-1 to TRBJ2-2; TRBD1 matches at 8 bases. TRBV23-1 is flagged as an ORF with uncertain function. The CDR3 sequence is 19 residues long. The V gene end was trimmed by 4 bases and the J gene end by 1 base; junction bases not matched to a gene: 14. In DNA, the CDR3 is TGCGCCAGCAGTCCGAGGACAGGGTCGAGTCATGGGAACACCGGGGAGCTGTTTTTT. Protein: CASSPRTGSSHGNTGELFF.

The V gene is TRBV18, the J gene TRBJ2-1; D is undetermined. CDR1 KGHSH and CDR2 LQKENI come from the germline V gene. Between the trimmed V and J ends, which lost 3 bases and 4 bases, there was a span of 7 bases. This CDR3 contains 13 residues. The DNA for the CDR3 is TGTGCCAGCTCACCCCCCCAATACAATGAGCAGTTCTTC. It is translated as CASSPPQYNEQFF. Drawing the rest from reference TRBV18 and TRBJ2-1, the complete variable domain is NAGVMQNPRHLVRRRGQEARLRCSPMKGHSHVYWYRQLPEEGLKFMVYLQKENIIDESGMPKERFSAEFPKEGPSILRIQQVVRGDSAAYFCASSPPQYNEQFFGPGTRLTVL.

The J gene is TRBJ1-4, the V gene TRBV28, with TRBD1 matching over 10 bases. V lost 4 bases to trimming and J lost 0 bases; unmatched junction nucleotides: 11. The germline CDR1 and CDR2 sequences are MDHEN and SYDVKM. This CDR3 spans 19 amino acids. Written as DNA, the CDR3 is TGTGCCAGCAGTTCGCTGGACAGGGGGACGGAAGCAACTAATGAAAAACTGTTTTTT. Amino acids: CASSSLDRGTEATNEKLFF. The full variable domain, its missing parts supplied by reference TRBV28 and TRBJ1-4, is DVKVTQSSRYLVKRTGEKVFLECVQDMDHENMFWYRQDPGLGLRLIYFSYDVKMKEKGDIPEGYSVSREKKERFSLILESASTNQTSMYLCASSSLDRGTEATNEKLFFGSGTQLSVL.

The CDR3 region has the DNA TGCGCCAGCAGCCCCCCGCGGTCACGTACAGATACGCAGTATTTT. The encoded protein is CASSPPRSRTDTQYF. V and J are TRBV4-1 and TRBJ2-3; no reliable D call. Germline V gene lookup returns CDR1 MGHRA and CDR2 YSYEKL. The germline V and J ends were trimmed by 4 bases and 3 bases, with 14 bases remaining between them. The CDR3 sequence is 15 residues long.

This clone was counted once. For the CDR3, the DNA is TGTGCCAGCAGTTACTCGAAAAGAGCTGGCTACACCTTC. Its protein is CASSYSKRAGYTF. The chain carries TRBV6-5 and TRBJ1-2, with D uncertain. The CDR3 contains 13 residues. V lost 0 bases and J lost 7, with 9 bases in between. Germline CDR1 reads MNHEY; CDR2 reads SVGAGI.

V and J are TRBV29-1 and TRBJ2-5, with 11 positions matching TRBD2. CDR3 length: 13 residues. V was pared by 7 bases and J by 4 bases, with 5 bases of the junction left unmatched. The germline gives CDR1 SQVTM, CDR2 ANQGSEA. The CDR3 bases are TGCAGCGGGGCTAGCGGGGGGTCAGAGACCCAGTACTTC. Its protein product is CSGASGGSETQYF.

The CDR3 here is CASSGEQPRTHYGYTF. In DNA form, the CDR3 reads TGTGCCAGCAGTGGGGAGCAGCCACGAACTCACTATGGCTACACCTTC. This rearrangement joins TRBV6-1 to TRBJ1-2; D unresolved. CDR1 and CDR2 from the germline V gene are MNHNS and SASEGT. V lost 4 bases to trimming and J lost 3 bases, with 18 bases between them. The CDR3 totals 16 residues.

In this sample, this clone turned up a few times. The chain couples TRBV4-1 to TRBJ1-5, with 9 nucleotides matching TRBD1. Per the germline V gene, CDR1 is MGHRA and CDR2 is YSYEKL. V lost 0 bases to trimming and J lost 5 bases; unmatched junction nucleotides: 5. The CDR3 runs to 16 residues. Here the CDR3 DNA reads TGCGCCAGCAGCCAAGAGTCGAGACAGGGGGATCAGCCCCAGCATTTT. Its protein is CASSQESRQGDQPQHF.

This clone was found a few times. The chain has TRBV28 and TRBJ2-3; 7 bases are shared with TRBD1. The CDR3 is made up of 14 amino acids. V lost 6 bases to trimming and J lost 6 bases; unmatched junction nucleotides: 9. From germline, CDR1 is MDHEN and CDR2 SYDVKM. This chain's CDR3 is CASRSGGVHDTQYF. CDR3 nucleotide sequence: TGTGCCAGCAGATCAGGGGGAGTGCACGATACGCAGTATTTT.

The gene calls are TRBV28 and TRBJ2-7; 13 bases fit TRBD2. The germline CDR1 and CDR2 sequences are MDHEN and SYDVKM. The CDR3 totals 13 residues. J lost 2 bases, V lost 8 bases, and 0 bases had no gene match. CDR3 DNA: TGTGCCAGCGGGACTAGCGGGGCCTACGAGCAGTACTTC. This sequence encodes CASGTSGAYEQYF. The full variable domain, with the rest looked up from reference TRBV28 and TRBJ2-7, is DVKVTQSSRYLVKRTGEKVFLECVQDMDHENMFWYRQDPGLGLRLIYFSYDVKMKEKGDIPEGYSVSREKKERFSLILESASTNQTSMYLCASGTSGAYEQYFGPGTRLTVT.

J is TRBJ1-1 and V is TRBV2; 7 bases map to TRBD1. This CDR3 has 16 residues. Germline loops: CDR1 SNHLY, CDR2 FYNNEI. The V segment lost 6 bases and the J segment 4 bases; nucleotides outside the gene matches: 14. The CDR3 DNA is TGTGCCAGCAGAACCCGACAGGGTTCAAGGGGCACTGAAGCTTTCTTT. Translation gives CASRTRQGSRGTEAFF.

The V call is TRBV5-6, the J call TRBJ1-5; D remains unclear. The V gene lost 1 base and the J gene lost 2 bases, with 10 bases spanning the gap. The germline V gene has CDR1 SGHDT and CDR2 YYEEEE. This CDR3 has 15 amino acids. The CDR3 nucleotides are TGTGCCAGCAGCTTGCTGGGCCAGGGCAATCAGCCCCAGCATTTT. Protein sequence: CASSLLGQGNQPQHF.

The rearrangement links TRBV9 to TRBJ1-6; D perhaps matches TRBD1 (5 bases). This CDR3 contains 15 residues. Germline assignment: CDR1 SGDLS and CDR2 YYNGEE. The germline V and J ends were trimmed by 0 bases and 8 bases, with 12 bases remaining between them. The CDR3 spells CASSVEQGTDSPLHF. The DNA for the CDR3 is TGTGCCAGCAGCGTAGAGCAGGGCACGGATTCACCCCTCCACTTT.